This record looks at one T cell receptor beta chain sequence and its context. The data were obtained in a study of blood T cell repertoires in COVID-19. Study-wide background: Whether acute or convalescent, the COVID-19 samples came from the United States, Italy and Spain. From T cells, B-cell-depleted T cells, or PBMCs came the material, which was cDNA or gDNA.

Authors' data handling: For nucleated cells, counts were estimated from reference gene primer amplification. Clones were read by immunoSEQ multiplex PCR, and TCRdb kept only the in-frame ones, dropping some. V and J calls and clone size come straight from that table; D and trimming were deduced from the DNA. The sample lists some 250,000 clones; less than 85% were seen once. Germline V CDR1 and CDR2: LGHDT, YNNKEL (reference sequence). The CDR3 is made up of 15 amino acids. The V gene lost 3 bases and the J gene lost 5 bases, with 16 bases spanning the gap. Sequencing was done on a sample of peripheral blood. This TCR derives from a woman younger than 35 with acute or convalescent COVID-19. The chain has TRBV3-1 (or the pseudogene TRBV3-2) and TRBJ1-2; tentatively, D is TRBD1 (5 bases). The CDR3 sequence is CASSHIGGTRYGYTF. DNA for the CDR3: TGTGCCAGCAGCCATATCGGGGGAACGAGGTATGGCTACACCTTC.